Sequencing of this T cell receptor (beta chain) was carried out in a study of beta chain features in type 1 diabetes. Whole-study findings and limits: Type 1 diabetes patients showed fewer insertions and more deletions at VDJ junctions.

CD45RO/CCR7/CD25/CD127/CD95/CD27 sorting isolated CD4+ naive, central memory, regulatory and stem cell-like memory cells. This clone has more than one count but fewer than ten. What it recognizes is unknown. Every bit of the isolated RNA underwent reverse transcription, so sequencing read expressed TCRB transcripts. Millions of reads were obtained on average from naive, central memory and regulatory T cell samples. Sequenced by immunoSEQ multiplex PCR; TCRdb stores in-frame clones only, minus some. The sample carries under 250,000 clones, roughly 14% recorded once. With 0 bases removed from V and 4 bases from J, the gap between germline ends came to 13 bases. This CDR3 has 16 residues. The germline CDR1 and CDR2 sequences are LNHNV and YYDKDF (reference sequence).

The sequence derives from a woman between 40 and 50 years old in good health. Source material: naive CD4+ T cells from blood. The chain joins TRBV15 to TRBJ1-3; D gene ambiguous. The CDR3 region is CATSRDPGSGGNTIYF. The CDR3 DNA sequence: TGTGCCACCAGCAGAGATCCGGGGTCGGGGGGAAACACCATATATTTT.